This entry describes one T cell receptor (beta chain). Its antigen is still unknown. Amplification used 60 Vbeta primers and 13 Jbeta primers. Produced via immunoSEQ multiplex PCR; TCRdb's table is partial and in-frame only. The table lists more than 150,000 clones, more than 80% of them singletons. This entry is derived from a study of cytomegalovirus exposure and HLA in healthy donors. Study observations and caveats: Excluded: some indistinguishable V segments such as TRBV6-2 and TRBV6-3. A later analysis reported that several of the most significant clusters appeared to be linked to common viral pathogens, among them Epstein-Barr virus. Reportedly, fewer N-insertions than the roughly 690-donor mean appeared in an Asian-associated ancestry cluster in a later analysis.

V was cut by 5 bases and J by 12 bases, with 19 bases left in between. The CDR3 has 13 residues. CDR1 SEHNR and CDR2 FQNEAQ come from the germline V gene (reference sequence). The V and J genes are TRBV7-9 and TRBJ1-1; the D is unclear. This TCR was recovered from a boy between 5 and 17 years old in good health and CMV-seronegative. Material for sequencing was PBMCs. The CDR3 reads CASSLKGARESFF. The CDR3 DNA reads as TGTGCCAGCAGCCTAAAGGGAGCGAGGGAATCTTTCTTT.